This record concerns one TCR beta chain sequence. Preparing the TCRbeta library involved the use of unique molecular identifiers. A single record per CDR3 protein comes from TCRdb applying MiXCR to the PCR reads. The data hold hundreds of thousands of distinct CDR3 sequences, with about 31% observed a single time. These data are taken from a study of T-cell reconstitution after alpha-beta-depleted transplantation in children. J was trimmed by 1 base and V by 6 bases; bases with no gene match: 2. Germline lookup yields CDR1 SGHAT and CDR2 FQNNGV. This CDR3 contains 13 residues. The TCR was taken from a human donor who donated a stem cell graft to a child with aplastic anemia. The V and J genes are TRBV11-2 and TRBJ1-1, with TRBD1 matching over 7 bases. The source was PBMCs from the stem cell graft donor, collected from the stem cell graft. CDR3 coding DNA: TGTGCCAGCAGGCGGGACAGGAACACTGAAGCTTTCTTT. It yields the protein CASRRDRNTEAFF.